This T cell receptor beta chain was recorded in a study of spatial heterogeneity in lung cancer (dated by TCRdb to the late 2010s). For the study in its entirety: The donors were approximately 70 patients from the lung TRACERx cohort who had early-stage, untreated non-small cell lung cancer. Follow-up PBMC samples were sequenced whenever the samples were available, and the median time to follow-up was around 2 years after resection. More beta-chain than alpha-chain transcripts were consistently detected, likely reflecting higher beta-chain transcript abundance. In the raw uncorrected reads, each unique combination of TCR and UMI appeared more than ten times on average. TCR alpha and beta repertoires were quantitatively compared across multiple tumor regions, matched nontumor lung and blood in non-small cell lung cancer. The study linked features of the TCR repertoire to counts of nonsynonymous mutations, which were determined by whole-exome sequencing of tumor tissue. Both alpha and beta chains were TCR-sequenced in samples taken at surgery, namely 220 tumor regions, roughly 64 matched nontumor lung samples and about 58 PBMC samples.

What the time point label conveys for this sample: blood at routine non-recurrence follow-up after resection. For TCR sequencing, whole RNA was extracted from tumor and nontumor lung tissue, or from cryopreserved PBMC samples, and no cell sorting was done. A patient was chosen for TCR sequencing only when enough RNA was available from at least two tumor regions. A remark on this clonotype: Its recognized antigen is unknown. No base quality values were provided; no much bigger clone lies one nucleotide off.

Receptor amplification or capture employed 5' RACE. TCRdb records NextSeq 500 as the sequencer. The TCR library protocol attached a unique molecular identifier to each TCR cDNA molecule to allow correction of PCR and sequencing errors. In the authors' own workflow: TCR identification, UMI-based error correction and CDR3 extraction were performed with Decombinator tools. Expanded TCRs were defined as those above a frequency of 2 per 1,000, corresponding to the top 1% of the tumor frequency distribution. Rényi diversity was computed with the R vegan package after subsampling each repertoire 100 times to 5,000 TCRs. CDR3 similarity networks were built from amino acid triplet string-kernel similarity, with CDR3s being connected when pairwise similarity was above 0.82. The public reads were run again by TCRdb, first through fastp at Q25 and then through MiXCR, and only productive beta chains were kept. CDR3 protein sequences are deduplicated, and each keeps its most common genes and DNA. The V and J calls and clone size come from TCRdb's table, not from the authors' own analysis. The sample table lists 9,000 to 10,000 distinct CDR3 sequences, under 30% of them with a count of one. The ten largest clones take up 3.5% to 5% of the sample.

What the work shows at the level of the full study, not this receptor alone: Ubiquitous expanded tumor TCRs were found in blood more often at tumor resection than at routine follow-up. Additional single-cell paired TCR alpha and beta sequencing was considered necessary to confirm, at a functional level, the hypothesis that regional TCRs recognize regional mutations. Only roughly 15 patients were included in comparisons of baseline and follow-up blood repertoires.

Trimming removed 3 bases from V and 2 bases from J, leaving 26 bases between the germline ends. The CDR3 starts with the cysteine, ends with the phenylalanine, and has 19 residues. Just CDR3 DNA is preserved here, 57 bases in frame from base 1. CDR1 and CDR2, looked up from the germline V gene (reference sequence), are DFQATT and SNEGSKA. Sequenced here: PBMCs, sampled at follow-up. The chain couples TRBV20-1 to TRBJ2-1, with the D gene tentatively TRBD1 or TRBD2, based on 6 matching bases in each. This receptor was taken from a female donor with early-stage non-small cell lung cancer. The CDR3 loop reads CSASPSQGRLVQAYNEQFF. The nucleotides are TGCAGTGCTAGTCCTTCACAGGGCCGACTAGTTCAGGCCTACAATGAGCAGTTCTTC.